Included here is one TCR beta chain sequence, with context. Its specificity is unknown. The sample originates from a study of Ad26.COV2.S vaccination and SARS-CoV-2 variants. In the study overall: Ad26.COV2.S was injected intramuscularly once or twice, 56 days apart. General observations from the study: Vaccinees reportedly had broad spike-specific CD8+ and CD4+ T cell responses.

Trimming took 2 bases from V and 6 from J, leaving 8 bases between them. The CDR3 is 14 residues long. Germline V CDR1 and CDR2: MNHEY, SVGEGT. Treatment defined: around 19 received Ad26.COV2.S at low or high dose, single or two shots; about 5 received placebo; per-sample allocation not given. Sampling took place 63 days after the first vaccine or placebo injection. Assay used: immunoSEQ multiplex PCR; TCRdb lists only in-frame clones, some missing. The sample includes about 450,000 clones, 89% of them seen just once. This TCR came from a person between 18 and 65 years old who received the Ad26.COV2.S COVID-19 vaccine or a placebo. J is TRBJ1-6 and V is TRBV6-2 or TRBV6-3, with D uncertain. This material consisted of peripheral blood, taken in a trial of Ad26.COV2.S vaccine versus placebo. The CDR3 DNA reads TGTGCCAGCAGTTACCCGAACCCTAATTCACCCCTCCACTTT. Its protein product is CASSYPNPNSPLHF.